This TCR beta chain derives from a study of T-cell reconstitution after alpha-beta-depleted transplantation in children (dated by TCRdb to between 2015 and 2016). The study in broad terms: Using TCR repertoire profiling, the study quantitatively followed how T-cell immune reconstitution unfolded in children after TCRalphabeta/CD19-depleted allogeneic hematopoietic cell transplantation.

Libraries were constructed by PCR. Sequenced using an Illumina HiSeq 2500. TCR library preparation used molecular barcoding, with unique molecular identifiers applied to normalize quantification of the TCRbeta repertoire. TCRdb passed the public sequencing reads through fastp at Q25 and MiXCR, retaining productive beta sequences. Entries are consolidated by CDR3 protein sequence, retaining the most common genes and DNA. The sample contains more than 200,000 distinct CDR3 sequences, 9.7% of them found a single time. Over 4.5% of the sample is held by the ten biggest clonotypes. Deletion took 6 bases off V and 7 bases off J, with a span of 18 bases between the germline ends. The CDR3 measures 14 amino acids from cysteine to phenylalanine. The kept DNA is CDR3 alone, 42 bases in frame from the first base. CDR1 MNHNS and CDR2 SASEGT are derived from the germline V gene. This clonotype has only a few counts. No antigen is known for it. Base qualities were left out, and no much larger clone turns up one base away.

Sequenced material: PBMCs from the stem cell graft donor, taken from the stem cell graft. The chain was built from TRBV6-1 and TRBJ2-5; the D gene cannot be resolved beyond TRBD1 or TRBD2, each matching 5 bases. The clonotype was recovered from a human donor who donated a stem cell graft to a child with SCID. This receptor carries the CDR3 CASSPPGTSGTQYF. The nucleotides read TGTGCCAGCAGCCCTCCCGGGACCTCGGGGACCCAGTACTTC.